These 30 T cell receptor beta chains originate from one sample sequenced in a study of cytomegalovirus exposure and HLA in healthy donors. Sequencing used immunoSEQ multiplex PCR; TCRdb keeps in-frame clones, though not all of them. The sample lists about 180,000 clones, around nine tenths occurring once. The sequencing input was PBMCs. The receptors originated from a man younger than 30 in good health and CMV-seropositive.

This sequence joins TRBV6-4 and TRBJ2-1; 14 bases are shared with TRBD2. V was pared by 5 bases and J by 2 bases, with 11 bases of the junction left unmatched. Per the germline V gene, CDR1 is MRHNA and CDR2 is SNTAGT. This CDR3 contains 19 residues. CDR3 sequence (DNA): TGTGCCAGCAGTCCTGGTCCGGGACTAGCGGGGGCAGCCTACAATGAGCAGTTCTTC. Its protein is CASSPGPGLAGAAYNEQFF.

For the CDR3, the DNA is TGTGCCACCAGCAATAACAGGGGGTATTGGTCCTACAATGAGCAGTTCTTC. It encodes CATSNNRGYWSYNEQFF. The J gene is TRBJ2-1, the V gene TRBV15; 8 bases line up with TRBD1. This CDR3 is built from 17 residues. Germline V gene data show CDR1 as LNHNV and CDR2 as YYDKDF (reference sequence). Trimming took 4 bases from V and 1 from J; bases not matched to a gene: 9.

The rearrangement links TRBV9 to TRBJ1-3, with a weak D call TRBD1 (6 bases). This CDR3 has 14 residues. V dropped 0 bases and J dropped 4 bases, with 8 bases sitting between them. Germline values: CDR1 SGDLS, CDR2 YYNGEE. CDR3 amino acids: CASSVAGDGNTIYF. The CDR3 coding sequence is TGTGCCAGCAGCGTAGCAGGGGACGGAAACACCATATATTTT.

CDR3 DNA sequence: TGCAGTACCTCCAGGGAGGGTGAAGCTTTCTTT. It translates to CSTSREGEAFF. The chain uses TRBV20-1 and TRBJ1-1, with a tentative D call TRBD1 (5 bases). V dropped 8 bases and J dropped 7 bases, with 14 bases sitting between them. The CDR3 runs 11 residues. CDR1 and CDR2 (germline): DFQATT, SNEGSKA (reference sequence).

The chain joins TRBV9 to TRBJ2-5, with D possibly matching TRBD2 (5 bases). Trimming pared 3 bases from V and 3 bases from J, leaving 12 bases between. Germline loops: CDR1 SGDLS, CDR2 YYNGEE. This CDR3 region has 14 residues. As DNA, the CDR3 is TGTGCCAGCAGCGGTTCGTTCGGGGAAGAGACCCAGTACTTC. Protein: CASSGSFGEETQYF.

The rearrangement uses TRBV15 and TRBJ2-5; 7 positions match TRBD1. The V gene end was trimmed by 0 bases and the J gene end by 5 bases; junction bases not matched to a gene: 6. This CDR3 region has 15 residues. The germline gives CDR1 LNHNV, CDR2 YYDKDF (reference sequence). The DNA of the CDR3 is TGTGCCACCAGCAGAGATAGGGACAGCTCGGAGACCCAGTACTTC. Its protein is CATSRDRDSSETQYF.

This clone was recorded a few times. This chain uses TRBV7-6 with TRBJ2-7; maybe TRBD2 (5 bases). Deletions cut 5 bases from V and 7 bases from J, with 9 bases between. CDR1 is SGHVS, CDR2 FNYEAQ, per germline. The CDR3 has 11 amino acids. The CDR3 sequence is CASSIGGEQYF. For the CDR3, the DNA is TGTGCCAGCAGCATCGGAGGTGAGCAGTACTTC.

The chain recombines TRBV4-1 with TRBJ2-7; D not resolved. The CDR3 is 13 residues long. From germline, CDR1 is MGHRA and CDR2 YSYEKL. V was cut by 0 bases and J by 0 bases, with 3 bases left in between. The CDR3 spells CASSQDNSYEQYF. In DNA, the CDR3 is TGCGCCAGCAGCCAAGACAACTCCTACGAGCAGTACTTC.

Concerning this clone itself: Other DNA sequences from this sample encode an identical CDR3 as well. The chain employs TRBV15 and TRBJ1-5, with unresolved D. Trimming removed 0 bases at V and 7 bases at J, with 4 bases between. The CDR3 consists of 12 residues. Germline loops: CDR1 LNHNV, CDR2 YYDKDF (reference sequence). The CDR3, as DNA: TGTGCCACCAGCAGAGATAGCCAGCCCCAGCATTTT. Its protein is CATSRDSQPQHF.

The chain recombines TRBV29-1 with TRBJ2-3, with D possibly TRBD1 on 5 matching bases. The CDR3 covers 10 residues. The V gene's germline CDR1 is SQVTM and CDR2 ANQGSEA. The V and J ends lost 4 bases and 9 bases respectively, with 8 bases between them. CDR3 DNA: TGCAGCGTTGCTTCAGGGACGCAGTATTTT. It codes for CSVASGTQYF.

A single count supports this clone. This chain connects TRBV6-6 to TRBJ1-5, with 9 bases fitting TRBD1. V was pared by 6 bases and J by 3 bases, with 6 bases of the junction left unmatched. The CDR3 spans 15 residues. Germline V CDR1 and CDR2: MNHNY, SVGAGI (reference sequence). DNA of the CDR3: TGTGCCAGCAGGGACAGGGGTACTCTCAATCAGCCCCAGCATTTT. It is translated as CASRDRGTLNQPQHF.

V usage is TRBV28 and J usage is TRBJ1-2; D is possibly TRBD1 (6 bases). Germline V lookup: CDR1 MDHEN, CDR2 SYDVKM. CDR3 length: 15 amino acids. The V and J ends lost 5 bases and 0 bases respectively, with 13 bases between them. CDR3 amino acids: CASSEIQGTNYGYTF. The CDR3 DNA is TGTGCCAGCAGTGAGATACAGGGAACTAACTATGGCTACACCTTC.

J is TRBJ1-4 and V is TRBV19, with D perhaps matching TRBD1 (6 bases). Germline V CDR1 and CDR2: LNHDA, SQIVND (reference sequence). The CDR3 consists of 19 residues. Trimming left V 1 base short and J 0 bases short, with 18 bases between. In nucleotides, the CDR3 is TGTGCCAGTAGTATAGGAGCCGACGCAGGGGCGGCAACTAATGAAAAACTGTTTTTT. Protein sequence: CASSIGADAGAATNEKLFF.

V is TRBV11-3 and J is TRBJ2-5, with TRBD1 as a possible D gene (6 bases). CDR1 SGHNT and CDR2 YENEEA come from the germline V gene. Trimming left V 8 bases short and J 5 bases short, with 24 bases between. There are 16 residues in the CDR3. The CDR3 coding sequence is TGTGCCAGCTCCAAACCCCAGGGGAGATTCTTCGAGACCCAGTACTTC. Amino acids: CASSKPQGRFFETQYF.

This chain's CDR3 is CASSIWEKPYEQYF. CDR3 nucleotide sequence: TGTGCCAGTAGTATTTGGGAGAAGCCTTACGAGCAGTACTTC. J is TRBJ2-7 and V is TRBV19; D may be TRBD2 (5 bases). This CDR3 comprises 14 residues. From germline, CDR1 is LNHDA and CDR2 SQIVND (reference sequence). Deletions cut 3 bases from V and 4 bases from J, with 13 bases between.

The V and J genes are TRBV4-1 and TRBJ2-1, with D perhaps matching TRBD1 (6 bases). CDR3 length: 18 amino acids. The V end lost 4 bases, the J end lost 0 bases, and 19 bases lay between the germline ends. CDR1 and CDR2 (germline): MGHRA, YSYEKL. The chain's CDR3 is CASSPQGRQRSSYNEQFF. In DNA, the CDR3 is TGCGCCAGCAGCCCCCAGGGGAGACAGCGGAGCTCCTACAATGAGCAGTTCTTC.

The chain couples TRBV28 to TRBJ2-7; 8 nucleotides match TRBD2. V lost 8 bases, J lost 1 base, and 7 bases stayed unmatched. From germline, CDR1 is MDHEN and CDR2 SYDVKM. The CDR3 covers 14 residues. CDR3 region: CASESGRGSYEQYF. CDR3 sequence (DNA): TGTGCCAGCGAGAGCGGGAGAGGTTCCTACGAGCAGTACTTC.

Of note for this clone: The junction and the germline gene differ at one end; a read error may be behind it. The chain links TRBV7-7 to TRBJ1-1; D not certain. The CDR3 has 16 residues. Germline V gives CDR1 SSHAT, CDR2 FNYEAQ (reference sequence). The CDR3 is CASSFPREDSGTEAFF. The CDR3 DNA reads TGTGCTAGCAGCTTCCCTCGTGAGGACTCGGGGACTGAAGCTTTCTTT.

The V call is TRBV19, the J call TRBJ1-1; D gene ambiguous. The CDR3 has 11 amino acids. The germline V gene has CDR1 LNHDA and CDR2 SQIVND (reference sequence). Trimming took off 7 bases at V and 6 bases at J, with 9 bases between the two ends. The CDR3 loop reads CASKQSAEAFF. The DNA of the CDR3 is TGTGCCAGTAAACAGTCCGCTGAAGCTTTCTTT.

The chain joins TRBV21-1 to TRBJ2-5; the D call in the table, TRBD2, was not verified against the DNA. TRBV21-1 is recorded as a pseudogene. This CDR3 region has 14 residues. CDR3 residues: CASIRWGEGETQYF. CDR3 nucleotides: TGTGCCAGCATCCGCTGGGGGGAAGGAGAGACCCAGTACTTC.

The V and J genes are TRBV4-2 and TRBJ2-7, with TRBD2 matching 8 bases. The CDR3 length is 16 residues. The V gene end was trimmed by 1 base and the J gene end by 1 base; junction bases not matched to a gene: 6. CDR1 and CDR2 from the germline V gene are LGHNA and YNFKEQ. The DNA of the CDR3 is TGTGCCAGCAGCCAAGTAACGGGGGGGGGTTCCTACGAGCAGTACTTC. As protein: CASSQVTGGGSYEQYF.

The chain joins TRBV14 to TRBJ2-5; 11 positions agree with TRBD2. This CDR3 region has 18 residues. The V and J ends lost 5 bases and 5 bases, in that order; junction bases with no gene match: 16. Per the germline V gene, CDR1 is SGHDN and CDR2 is FVKESK. The CDR3 DNA sequence: TGTGCCAGCAGCGAAGTAGCTCTAGCGGGAGGAGTAGGGGAGACCCAGTACTTC. It is translated as CASSEVALAGGVGETQYF. Variable domain in full (rest from reference TRBV14 and TRBJ2-5): EAGVTQFPSHSVIEKGQTVTLRCDPISGHDNLYWYRRVMGKEIKFLLHFVKESKQDESGMPNNRFLAERTGGTYSTLKVQPAELEDSGVYFCASSEVALAGGVGETQYFGPGTRLLVL.

The chain combines TRBV28 with TRBJ2-7; 9 positions agree with TRBD1. This CDR3 has 14 residues. The junction had 6 bases not matched to a gene; V was cut back by 6 bases and J by 3 bases. Looked up from germline, CDR1 is MDHEN and CDR2 is SYDVKM. The CDR3 region has the DNA TGTGCCAGCAGCTGGACAGGGGAAATCTACGAGCAGTACTTC. Its protein product is CASSWTGEIYEQYF.

CDR3 nucleotide sequence: TGTGCCAGCAGTCCAAGGGCAGGGGGCCCTCATCAGCCCCAGCATTTT. It specifies CASSPRAGGPHQPQHF. The chain employs TRBV28 and TRBJ1-5; 8 positions agree with TRBD1. With 5 bases clipped from V and 5 bases from J, the junction kept 11 bases outside the gene matches. The CDR3 extends over 16 amino acids. The germline V gene encodes CDR1 MDHEN and CDR2 SYDVKM.

This chain links TRBV18 with TRBJ2-1; 9 nucleotides match TRBD2. CDR1 KGHSH and CDR2 LQKENI come from the germline V gene. The ends lost 4 bases at V and 4 bases at J; junction bases unmatched: 2. The CDR3 extends over 14 amino acids. The CDR3 protein is CASSRAGGYNEQFF. The CDR3 DNA is TGTGCCAGCTCACGTGCGGGGGGGTACAATGAGCAGTTCTTC.

The gene calls are TRBV7-2 and TRBJ2-7; TRBD2 matches at 11 bases. With V trimmed by 1 base and J by 0 bases, 5 bases remained unmatched. Germline V gene lookup returns CDR1 SGHTA and CDR2 FQGNSA. This CDR3 has 17 amino acids. This CDR3 reads CASSLVPSGGRSYEQYF. The CDR3 nucleotides read TGTGCCAGCAGCTTAGTTCCTAGCGGGGGGCGCTCCTACGAGCAGTACTTC.

The genes are TRBV27 and TRBJ1-2; unclear D gene. V lost 5 bases, J lost 4 bases, and 8 bases lay in between. This CDR3 region has 12 residues. CDR1 MNHEY and CDR2 SMNVEV come from the germline V gene (reference sequence). The CDR3 bases are TGTGCCAGCAGTGAGGGAGGCTATGGCTACACCTTC. As protein: CASSEGGYGYTF.

The chain is built from TRBV27 and TRBJ2-7; 9 bases line up with TRBD2. Germline assignment: CDR1 MNHEY and CDR2 SMNVEV (reference sequence). Losses at the gene ends were 3 bases for V and 2 bases for J; bases not matched to a gene: 17. This CDR3 comprises 19 residues. The CDR3 loop reads CASSFSGEGFLAGTYEQYF. In nucleotides, the CDR3 is TGTGCCAGCAGTTTCTCCGGGGAGGGGTTCCTAGCGGGGACCTACGAGCAGTACTTC.

The genes are TRBV9 and TRBJ2-4; 8 bases match TRBD2. V dropped 0 bases and J dropped 9; count of bases not matched to a gene: 8. This CDR3 is 15 amino acids long. Germline V gene sequence: CDR1 SGDLS, CDR2 YYNGEE. The CDR3 protein is CASSVEGSGGVIQYF. CDR3 bases: TGTGCCAGCAGCGTAGAGGGCAGCGGGGGAGTCATTCAGTACTTC.

This chain joins TRBV25-1 and TRBJ2-1; TRBD2 matches 10 bases. V lost 7 bases and J lost 8; bases outside the gene matches: 11. Germline CDR1 is MGHDK and CDR2 is SYGVNS. The CDR3 sequence is 15 residues long. CDR3 sequence: CASTLAGVIDYEQFF. DNA of the CDR3: TGTGCCAGCACCCTAGCGGGAGTTATTGACTATGAGCAGTTCTTC.